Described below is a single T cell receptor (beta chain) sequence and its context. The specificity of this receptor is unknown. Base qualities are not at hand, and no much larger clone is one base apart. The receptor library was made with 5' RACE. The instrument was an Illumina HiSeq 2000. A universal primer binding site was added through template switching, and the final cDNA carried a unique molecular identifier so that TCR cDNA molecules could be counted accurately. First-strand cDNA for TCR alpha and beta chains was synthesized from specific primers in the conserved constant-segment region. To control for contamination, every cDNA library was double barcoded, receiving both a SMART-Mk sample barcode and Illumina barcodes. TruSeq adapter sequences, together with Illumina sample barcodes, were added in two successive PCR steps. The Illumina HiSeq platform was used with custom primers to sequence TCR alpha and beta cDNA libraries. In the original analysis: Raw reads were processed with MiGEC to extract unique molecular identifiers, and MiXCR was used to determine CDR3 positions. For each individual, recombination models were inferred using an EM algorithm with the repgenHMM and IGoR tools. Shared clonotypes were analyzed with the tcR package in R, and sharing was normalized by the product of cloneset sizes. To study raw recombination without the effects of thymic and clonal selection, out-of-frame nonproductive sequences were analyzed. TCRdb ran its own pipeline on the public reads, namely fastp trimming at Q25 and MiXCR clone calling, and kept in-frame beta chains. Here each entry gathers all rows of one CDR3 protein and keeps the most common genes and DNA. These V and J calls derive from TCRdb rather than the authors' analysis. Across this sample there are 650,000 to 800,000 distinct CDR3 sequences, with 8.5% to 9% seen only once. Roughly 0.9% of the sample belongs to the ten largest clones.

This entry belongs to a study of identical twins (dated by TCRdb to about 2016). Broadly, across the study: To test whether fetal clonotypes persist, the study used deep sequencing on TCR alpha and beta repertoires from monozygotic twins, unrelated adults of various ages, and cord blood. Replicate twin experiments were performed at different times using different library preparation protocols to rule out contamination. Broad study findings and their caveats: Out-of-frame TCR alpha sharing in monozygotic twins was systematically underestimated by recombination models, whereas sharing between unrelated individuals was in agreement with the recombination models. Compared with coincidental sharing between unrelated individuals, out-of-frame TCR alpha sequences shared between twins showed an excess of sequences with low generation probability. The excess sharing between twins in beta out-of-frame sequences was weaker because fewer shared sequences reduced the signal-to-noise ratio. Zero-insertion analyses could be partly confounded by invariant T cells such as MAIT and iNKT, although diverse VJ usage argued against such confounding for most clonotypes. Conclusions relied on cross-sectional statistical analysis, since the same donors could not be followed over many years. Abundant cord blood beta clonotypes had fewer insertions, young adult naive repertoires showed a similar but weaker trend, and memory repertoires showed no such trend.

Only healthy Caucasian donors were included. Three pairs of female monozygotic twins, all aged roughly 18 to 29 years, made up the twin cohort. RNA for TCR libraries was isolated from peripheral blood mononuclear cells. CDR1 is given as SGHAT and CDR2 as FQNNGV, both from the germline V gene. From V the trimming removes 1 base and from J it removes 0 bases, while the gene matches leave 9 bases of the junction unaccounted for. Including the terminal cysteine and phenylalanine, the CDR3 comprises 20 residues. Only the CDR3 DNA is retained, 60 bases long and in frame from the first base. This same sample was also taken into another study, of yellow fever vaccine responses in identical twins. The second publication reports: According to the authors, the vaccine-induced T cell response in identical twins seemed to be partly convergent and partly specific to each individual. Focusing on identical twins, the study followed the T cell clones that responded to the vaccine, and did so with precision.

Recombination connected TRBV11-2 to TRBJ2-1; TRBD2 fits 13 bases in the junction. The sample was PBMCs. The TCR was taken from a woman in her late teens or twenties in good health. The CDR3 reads CASSLVRTSGSKGSYNEQFF. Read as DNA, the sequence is TGTGCCAGCAGCTTAGTTAGGACTAGCGGGAGTAAGGGCTCCTACAATGAGCAGTTCTTC.